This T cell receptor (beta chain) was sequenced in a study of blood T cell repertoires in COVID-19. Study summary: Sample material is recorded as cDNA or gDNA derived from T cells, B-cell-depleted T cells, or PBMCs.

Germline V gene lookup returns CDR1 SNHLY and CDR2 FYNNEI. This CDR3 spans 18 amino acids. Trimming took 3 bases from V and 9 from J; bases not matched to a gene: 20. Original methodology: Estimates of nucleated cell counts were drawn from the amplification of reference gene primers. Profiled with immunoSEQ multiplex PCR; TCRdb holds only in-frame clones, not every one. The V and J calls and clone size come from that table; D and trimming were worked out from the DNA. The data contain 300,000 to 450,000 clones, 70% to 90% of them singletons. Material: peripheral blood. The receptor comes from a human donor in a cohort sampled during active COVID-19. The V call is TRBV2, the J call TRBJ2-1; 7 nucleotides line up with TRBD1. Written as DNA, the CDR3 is TGTGCCAGCAGTGAGATGGGCTTGGGACAGTTGCCGAACAGTGAGCAGTTCTTC. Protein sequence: CASSEMGLGQLPNSEQFF.